This T cell receptor (beta chain) was observed in a study of blood T cell repertoires in COVID-19. Background on the study: Both acute and convalescent COVID-19 samples were obtained from the United States, Italy and Spain. Sources were T cells, B-cell-depleted T cells, or PBMCs; the material itself was cDNA or gDNA.

This CDR3 spans 13 amino acids. Germline CDR1 SGHNT, CDR2 YENEEA. V shed 1 base and J shed 5 bases, with 9 bases lying between them. Study processing details: Estimates of nucleated cell counts were drawn from the amplification of reference gene primers. Generated by immunoSEQ multiplex PCR, the TCRdb table keeps only in-frame clones and is missing some. The DNA was the basis for D and trimming; V, J and clone size are from that table. The table lists about 83,000 clones, about 82% of them singletons. Input material: peripheral blood. The TCR was taken from a man between 50 and 59 years old with active COVID-19. The gene calls are TRBV11-3 and TRBJ2-7; perhaps TRBD1 as D (5 bases). The CDR3 is CASSLGQGDEQYF. The CDR3 DNA reads as TGTGCCAGCAGCTTAGGCCAAGGGGACGAGCAGTACTTC.